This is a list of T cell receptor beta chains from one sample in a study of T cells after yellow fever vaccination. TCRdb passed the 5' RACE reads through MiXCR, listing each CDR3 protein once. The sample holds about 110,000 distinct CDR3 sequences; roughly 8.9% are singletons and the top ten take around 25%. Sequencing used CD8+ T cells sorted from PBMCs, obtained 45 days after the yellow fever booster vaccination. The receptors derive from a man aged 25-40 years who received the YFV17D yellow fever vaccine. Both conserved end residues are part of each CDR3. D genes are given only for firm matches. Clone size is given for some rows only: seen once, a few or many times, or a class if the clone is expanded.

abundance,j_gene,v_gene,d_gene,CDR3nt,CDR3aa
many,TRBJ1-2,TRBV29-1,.,TGCAGCGTTGACTATGGCTACACCTTC,CSVDYGYTF
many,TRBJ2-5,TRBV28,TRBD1,TGTGCCAGCACCAAGGACAGGGGAGAGACCCAGTACTTC,CASTKDRGETQYF
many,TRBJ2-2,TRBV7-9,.,TGTGCCAGCATACTAGGTGGCACCGGGGAGCTGTTTTTT,CASILGGTGELFF
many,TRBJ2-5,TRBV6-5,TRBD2,TGTGCCAGCCTACAACTACCGGGACTAGCGGGAATGGTTGCCTCCCAAGAGACCCAGTACTTC,CASLQLPGLAGMVASQETQYF
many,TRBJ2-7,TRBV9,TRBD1,TGTGCCAGCAGCGTGGGGACAGGGGACTCCTACGAGCAGTACTTC,CASSVGTGDSYEQYF
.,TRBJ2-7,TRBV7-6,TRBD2,TGTGCCAGCAGCTTAGTTGGCGGGAGGGCCGGGGAGCAGTACTTC,CASSLVGGRAGEQYF
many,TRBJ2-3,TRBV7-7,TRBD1,TGTGCTAGCAGCCTGGGGACAGGGACAGATACGCAGTATTTT,CASSLGTGTDTQYF
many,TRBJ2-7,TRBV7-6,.,TGTGCCAGCAGCCCTGGGGGGTACGGTCGCTACGAGCAGTACTTC,CASSPGGYGRYEQYF
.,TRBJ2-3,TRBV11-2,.,TGTGCCAGCAGGCCAGGATGGGGAGTGGAAGATACGCAGTATTTT,CASRPGWGVEDTQYF
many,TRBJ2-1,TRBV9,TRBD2,TGTGCCAGCAGCGCTGCGGGAGTGGTCCCCAATGAGCAGTTCTTC,CASSAAGVVPNEQFF
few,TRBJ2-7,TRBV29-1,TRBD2,TGCAGCGTTGAAAAGCGGGATCCCTACGAGCAGTACTTC,CSVEKRDPYEQYF
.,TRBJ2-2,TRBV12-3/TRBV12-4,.,TGTGCCAGCACCTTACTACCTTTTCGGAGGGACACCGGGGAGCTGTTTTTT,CASTLLPFRRDTGELFF
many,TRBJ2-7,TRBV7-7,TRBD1,TGTGCTAGCAGCCTTGGGACAGCCGGTGAGCAGTACTTC,CASSLGTAGEQYF
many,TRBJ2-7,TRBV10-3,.,TGTGCCATCAGCGGGACGCAAACCTACGAGCAGTACTTC,CAISGTQTYEQYF
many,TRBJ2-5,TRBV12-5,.,.,CASGFLETQYF
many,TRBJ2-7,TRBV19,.,TGTGCCAGTAGTATATCTCCACCCTACGAGCAGTACTTC,CASSISPPYEQYF
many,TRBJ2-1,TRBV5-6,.,TGTGCCAGCAGCTTTTCCTCCAGCTCCTACAATGAGCAGTTCTTC,CASSFSSSSYNEQFF
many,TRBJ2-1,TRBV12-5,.,TGTGCTAGTAGCATAGCGCCCTACAATGAGCAGTTCTTC,CASSIAPYNEQFF
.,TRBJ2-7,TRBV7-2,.,TGTGCCAGCAGCTTATCGAGGGGCGACGAGCAGTACTTC,CASSLSRGDEQYF
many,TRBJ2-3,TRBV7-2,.,TGTGCCAGCAGCTTGGAGGGGTGGGATACGCAGTATTTT,CASSLEGWDTQYF
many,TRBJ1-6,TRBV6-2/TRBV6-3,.,TGTGCCAGCAGTAATGCCGAAAATTCACCCCTCCACTTT,CASSNAENSPLHF
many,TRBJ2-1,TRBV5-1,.,TGCGCCAGCAGCACTGACGTCTACAATGAGCAGTTCTTC,CASSTDVYNEQFF
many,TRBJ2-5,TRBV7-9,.,TGTGCCAGCAGCTTAGGAGGGCGGCCATTAGTGGCCCAGTACTTC,CASSLGGRPLVAQYF
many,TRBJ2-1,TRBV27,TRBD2,TGTGCCAGCAGTTCAACTAGCGGGGGTTACAATGAGCAGTTCTTC,CASSSTSGGYNEQFF
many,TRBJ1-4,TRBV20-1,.,TGCAGTGCTAGAGATGTCCGGGACTCTAATGAAAAACTGTTTTTT,CSARDVRDSNEKLFF
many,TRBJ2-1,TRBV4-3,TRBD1,TGCGCCAGCAGCCCCGGGACAGGGGGCACAAATGAGCAGTTCTTC,CASSPGTGGTNEQFF
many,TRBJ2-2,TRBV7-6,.,TGTGCCAGCAGCCCTGAGATGACAGCCCTTGACACCGGGGAGCTGTTTTTT,CASSPEMTALDTGELFF
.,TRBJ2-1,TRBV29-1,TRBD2,TGCAGCGTGGGGGGGGGTGCCGCGATTACGCAGTTCTTC,CSVGGGAAITQFF
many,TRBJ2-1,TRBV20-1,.,TGCAGTGCTAGAGAGACAGGGAGGGATGAGCAGTTCTTC,CSARETGRDEQFF
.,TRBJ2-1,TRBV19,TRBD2,TGTGCCAGTAGTTTAGCGGGAAGCTCCTACAATCAGCAGTTCTTC,CASSLAGSSYNQQFF
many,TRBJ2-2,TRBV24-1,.,TGTGCCACCAGTGACCTGAGGGCGGGACGTTCCACCGGGGAGCTGTTTTTT,CATSDLRAGRSTGELFF
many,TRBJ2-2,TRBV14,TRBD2,TGTGCCAGCAGCGAGCGACTAGCGGGAGTGGGCGGGGAGCTGTTTTTT,CASSERLAGVGGELFF
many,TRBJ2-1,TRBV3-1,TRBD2,TGTGCCAGCAGCCTACTAGCGGGAGCCTACAATGAGCAGTTCTTC,CASSLLAGAYNEQFF
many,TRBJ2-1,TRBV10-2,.,TGCGCCAGCAGTTACAATGAAGGGGGTGAGCAGTTCTTC,CASSYNEGGEQFF
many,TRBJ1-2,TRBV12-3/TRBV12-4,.,TGTGCCAGCAGTCCCACCGCGGAGGTGTATGGCTACACCTTC,CASSPTAEVYGYTF
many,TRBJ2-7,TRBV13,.,TGTGCCAGCAGCTTAGTAAGGAGTATAGGGGAGCAGTACTTC,CASSLVRSIGEQYF
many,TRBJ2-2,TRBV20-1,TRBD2,TGCAGTGCTAGCAGACTAGCGGGAGGGCCCCTGTCCGGGGAGCTGTTTTTT,CSASRLAGGPLSGELFF
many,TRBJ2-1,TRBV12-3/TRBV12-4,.,TGTGCCAGCAGTTTAGCTCTGGGTCGGTCCAATGAGCAGTTCTTC,CASSLALGRSNEQFF
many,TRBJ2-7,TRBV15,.,TGTGCCACCTCCGAATCAATTTGGCGGTACGAGCAGTACTTC,CATSESIWRYEQYF
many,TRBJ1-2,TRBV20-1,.,TGCAGTGCTAGGGGGACGGGGGGCTATGGCTACACCTTC,CSARGTGGYGYTF
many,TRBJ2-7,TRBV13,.,TGTGCCAGCAGCTCTACAGGGATCAGCTCCTACGAGCAGTACTTC,CASSSTGISSYEQYF
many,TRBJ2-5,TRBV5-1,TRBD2,TGCGCCAGCAGCAGTCCCATAGCGGGAGGGCCGCAGGAGACCCAGTACTTC,CASSSPIAGGPQETQYF
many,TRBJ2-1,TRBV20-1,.,TGCAGTGCTAGCGGGAATAACTACAATGAGCAGTTCTTC,CSASGNNYNEQFF
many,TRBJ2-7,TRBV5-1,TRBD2,TGCGCCAGCAGCCAACCTAATAGCGGGAGGAACGAGCAGTACTTC,CASSQPNSGRNEQYF
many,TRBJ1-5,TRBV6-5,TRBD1,TGTGCCAGCAGTCAGGGGACAGGGGTCAACAATCAGCCCCAGCATTTT,CASSQGTGVNNQPQHF
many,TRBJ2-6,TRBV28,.,TGTGCCAGCAGTTCGGACCCTGGGGCCAACGTCCTGACTTTC,CASSSDPGANVLTF
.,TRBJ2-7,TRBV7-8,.,TGTGCCAGCAGCTTAAAAGGATACGAGCAGTACTTC,CASSLKGYEQYF
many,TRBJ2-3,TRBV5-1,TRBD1,TGCGCCAGCAGGACCACAGGGGACACAGATACGCAGTATTTT,CASRTTGDTDTQYF
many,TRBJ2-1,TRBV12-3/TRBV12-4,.,TGTGCCAGCAGTGAAGGGGCCAATGAGCAGTTCTTC,CASSEGANEQFF
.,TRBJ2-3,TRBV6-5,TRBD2,TGTGCCAGCAGTTACTGGGGGAGCGGGAGGGGCACAGATACGCAGTATTTT,CASSYWGSGRGTDTQYF
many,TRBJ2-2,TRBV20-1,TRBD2,TGCAGTGCCTCCCCTAGCGGGGACCGGGTAATAGGTATCACCGGGGAGCTGTTTTTT,CSASPSGDRVIGITGELFF
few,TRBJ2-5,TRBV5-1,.,TGCGCCAGCAGCTTGCTCGGAAACCAAGAGACCCAGTACTTC,CASSLLGNQETQYF
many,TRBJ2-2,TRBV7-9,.,TGTGCCGGCCATCCGCAGGGGAGGACCGGGGAGCTGTTTTTT,CAGHPQGRTGELFF
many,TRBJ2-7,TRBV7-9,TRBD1,TGTGCCAGCAGCCAACCAGGGACAGGGATCGGCGAGCAGTACTTC,CASSQPGTGIGEQYF
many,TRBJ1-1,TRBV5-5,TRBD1,TGTGCCAGCAGCTCCCACAGGGGGCTAGAAACTGAAGCTTTCTTT,CASSSHRGLETEAFF